This entry describes one T cell receptor (beta chain). Its antigen target is currently unknown. No much larger clonotype is one base removed from it; base qualities were not supplied. TCRbeta CDR3 regions were amplified from genomic DNA using the immunoSEQ Assay, a bias-controlled multiplex PCR. For the original study's pipeline: The number of nucleated cells in each sample was estimated from the amplification of reference gene primers within the assay. Sequence reads were collapsed and filtered to measure the absolute abundance of every unique TCRbeta CDR3 rearrangement. For each sample, productive Simpson clonality was calculated as the square root of Simpson's diversity index across productive rearrangements. TCRdb took over this immuneACCESS table, retaining in-frame rearrangements with V and J assigned. Such tables are incomplete; in checked studies, under half of the missing clones stem from an unresolved V gene, and the remainder is unexplained. D and trimming come from the DNA, and the V and J calls and clone size come from that table. The sample data list 35,000 to 50,000 clones, and around 88% of these were observed just once. Jointly, the top ten make up approximately 4% of the sample.

Each collaborating institution followed its own protocols to collect whole blood in K2EDTA tubes. For TCRbeta analysis, collaborator samples were shipped as frozen whole blood, as isolated PBMCs, or as DNA extracted from either sample type. The sample belongs to a study of blood T cell repertoires in COVID-19 (dated by TCRdb to 2020 to 2022). For the study in its entirety: Samples covering the acute and convalescent phases of COVID-19 were provided by collaborators in the United States, Italy and Spain. The material from the prospective study consisted of cDNA or gDNA derived from T cells, B-cell-depleted T cells, or PBMCs. Subjects who had been exposed to COVID-19, were actively infected with it, or had recovered from it provided the deeply sampled blood TCRbeta repertoires that made up the dataset. The repertoires were released in a freely available public database meant as a resource for research on the immune response to SARS-CoV-2. The samples were drawn from the first 160 participants of the ongoing ImmuneRACE study and from 1,254 subjects provided by 6 global collaborators. The sample metadata nearly always contained a de-identified subject ID, COVID-19 status, age in years and sex. Where available, HLA class I and class II types were obtained from metadata supplied by the sample provider rather than from assay-based typing.

Overall study results and their limits: How much clinical and demographic metadata was included differed by source and by participant, and the metadata was provided uncurated.

Spanning cysteine to phenylalanine, the CDR3 consists of 15 amino acids. The retained sequence is limited to the CDR3, 45 bases, with the frame set at the first base. The germline V gene (reference sequence) sets CDR1 to GTSNPN and CDR2 to SVGIG. The junction shows trimming of 0 bases on V and 5 bases on J, plus 16 bases between the germline ends. Sequenced input: peripheral blood. This chain is built from TRBV30 and TRBJ1-2; TRBD1 might be the D gene, on 6 matching bases. The TCR was taken from a human donor in a cohort sampled during active COVID-19. For the CDR3, the sequence is CAWSVRRGSVYGYTF. Here is the DNA: TGTGCCTGGAGTGTACGTAGGGGGAGCGTATATGGCTACACCTTC.